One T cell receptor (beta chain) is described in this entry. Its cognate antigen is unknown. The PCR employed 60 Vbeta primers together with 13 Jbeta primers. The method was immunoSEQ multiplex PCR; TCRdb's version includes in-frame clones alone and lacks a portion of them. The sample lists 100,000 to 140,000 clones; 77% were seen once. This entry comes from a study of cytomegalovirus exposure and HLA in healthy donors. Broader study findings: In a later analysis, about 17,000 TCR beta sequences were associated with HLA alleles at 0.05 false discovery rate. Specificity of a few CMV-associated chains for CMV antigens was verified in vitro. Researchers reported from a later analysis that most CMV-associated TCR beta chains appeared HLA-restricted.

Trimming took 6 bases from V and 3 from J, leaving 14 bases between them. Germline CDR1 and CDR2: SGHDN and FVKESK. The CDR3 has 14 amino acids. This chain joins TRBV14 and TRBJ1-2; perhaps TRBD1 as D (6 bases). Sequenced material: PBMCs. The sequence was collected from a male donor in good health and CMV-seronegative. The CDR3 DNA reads TGTGCCAGCAGTAAGAACAGGGCCCACTATGGCTACACCTTC. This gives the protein CASSKNRAHYGYTF. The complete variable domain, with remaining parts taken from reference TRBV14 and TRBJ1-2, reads EAGVTQFPSHSVIEKGQTVTLRCDPISGHDNLYWYRRVMGKEIKFLLHFVKESKQDESGMPNNRFLAERTGGTYSTLKVQPAELEDSGVYFCASSKNRAHYGYTFGSGTRLTVV.